This T cell receptor (beta chain) was captured in a study of shared clonotypes between healthy human individuals. On the study more broadly: Per donor, CD8 memory used one plate, CD8 naive used two, CD4 memory used three and CD4 naive used three.

The germline V and J ends were trimmed by 1 base and 5 bases, with 14 bases remaining between them. The CDR3 consists of 15 residues. CDR1 is SGHVS, CDR2 FNYEAQ, per germline. None of the donors, who were healthy HIV-negative adults, had recently had acute infections or vaccinations. The study, taken as a whole, reports: Naive subsets typically showed greater estimated richness than memory subsets.

To note about this clone: Its antigen is not identified.

Methods used by the authors: Owing to the provision of junction-only sequences devoid of quality scores by immunoSEQ, filtering differed. The method was immunoSEQ multiplex PCR; TCRdb's version includes in-frame clones alone and lacks a portion of them. V and J calls plus clone size are reproduced from that table; the DNA served to infer D and trimming. The sample lists a few million clones; around 90% were seen once. The sequence came from a man aged 18 to 30 in good health. The chain couples TRBV7-6 to TRBJ2-5; D is tentatively TRBD1 or TRBD2 (5 bases each). The specimen sequenced was naive CD4+ T cells sorted from blood. Subset here: CD45RA+ positively selected. In DNA form, the CDR3 reads TGTGCCAGCAGCTTAGGATCTACCGGGGCCGAGACCCAGTACTTC. Residues: CASSLGSTGAETQYF.